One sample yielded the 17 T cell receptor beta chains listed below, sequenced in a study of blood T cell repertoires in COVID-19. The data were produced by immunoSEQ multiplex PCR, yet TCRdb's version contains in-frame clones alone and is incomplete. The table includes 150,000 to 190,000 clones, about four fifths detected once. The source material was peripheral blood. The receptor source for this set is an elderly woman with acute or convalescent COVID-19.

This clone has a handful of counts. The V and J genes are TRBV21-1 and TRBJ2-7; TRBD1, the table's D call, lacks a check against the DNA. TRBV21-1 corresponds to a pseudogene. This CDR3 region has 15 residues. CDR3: CASSKETGLLYEQYF. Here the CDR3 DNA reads TGTGCCAGCAGCAAAGAGACAGGATTGCTCTACGAGCAGTACTTC.

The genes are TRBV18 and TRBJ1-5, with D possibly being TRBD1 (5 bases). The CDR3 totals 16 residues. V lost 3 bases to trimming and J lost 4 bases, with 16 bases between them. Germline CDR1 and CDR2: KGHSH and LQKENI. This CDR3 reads CASSPRQTDSNQPQHF. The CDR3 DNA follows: TGTGCCAGCTCACCGAGACAGACTGATTCTAATCAGCCCCAGCATTTT.

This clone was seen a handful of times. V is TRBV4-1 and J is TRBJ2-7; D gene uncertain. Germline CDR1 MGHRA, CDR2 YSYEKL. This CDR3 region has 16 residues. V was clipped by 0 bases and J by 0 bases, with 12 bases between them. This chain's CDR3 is CASSQDRTLSSYEQYF. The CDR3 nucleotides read TGCGCCAGCAGCCAAGATCGCACTCTTAGCTCCTACGAGCAGTACTTC.

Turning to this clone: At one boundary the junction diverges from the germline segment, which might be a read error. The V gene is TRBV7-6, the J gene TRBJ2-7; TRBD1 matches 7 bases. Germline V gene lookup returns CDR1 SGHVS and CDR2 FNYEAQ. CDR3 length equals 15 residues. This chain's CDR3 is CASSNPTGISSEQYF. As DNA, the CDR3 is TGTGCCAGCAGCAACCCGACAGGGATTTCCTCCGAGCAGTACTTC.

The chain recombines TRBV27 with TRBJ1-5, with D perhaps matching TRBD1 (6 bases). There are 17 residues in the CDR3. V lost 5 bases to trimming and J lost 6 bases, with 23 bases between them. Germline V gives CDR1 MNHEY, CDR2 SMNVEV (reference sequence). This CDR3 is CASSDKGFRGAGQPQHF. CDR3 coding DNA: TGTGCCAGCAGTGACAAGGGGTTCAGGGGTGCGGGTCAGCCCCAGCATTTT.

CDR3 amino acids: CASSPGGGGYNEQFF. For the CDR3, the DNA is TGTGCCAGCTCACCGGGGGGTGGAGGTTACAATGAGCAGTTCTTC. J is TRBJ2-1 and V is TRBV18, with D maybe TRBD2 (6 bases). The CDR3 contains 15 residues. Trimming took 3 bases from V and 4 from J, leaving 13 bases between them. The germline V gene has CDR1 KGHSH and CDR2 LQKENI.

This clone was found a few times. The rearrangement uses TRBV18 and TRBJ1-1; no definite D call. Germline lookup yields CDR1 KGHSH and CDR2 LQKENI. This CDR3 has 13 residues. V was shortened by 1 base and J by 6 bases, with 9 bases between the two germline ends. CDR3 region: CASSPRVPAEAFF. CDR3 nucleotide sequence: TGTGCCAGCTCACCACGCGTCCCCGCTGAAGCTTTCTTT.

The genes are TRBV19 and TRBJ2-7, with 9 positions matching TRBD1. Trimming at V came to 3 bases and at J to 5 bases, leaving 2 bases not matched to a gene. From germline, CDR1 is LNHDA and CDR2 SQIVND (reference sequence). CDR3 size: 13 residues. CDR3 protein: CASSITGGHEQYF. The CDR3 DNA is TGTGCCAGTAGTATTACAGGGGGCCACGAGCAGTACTTC.

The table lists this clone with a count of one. The CDR3 protein is CATSAGGSYGYTF. Here the CDR3 DNA reads TGTGCCACCAGTGCAGGGGGCAGCTATGGCTACACCTTC. The chain links TRBV24-1 to TRBJ1-2, with TRBD1 matching 8 bases. Germline V gene data show CDR1 as KGHDR and CDR2 as SFDVKD. With 5 bases clipped from V and 4 bases from J, the junction kept 2 bases outside the gene matches. There are 13 residues in the CDR3.

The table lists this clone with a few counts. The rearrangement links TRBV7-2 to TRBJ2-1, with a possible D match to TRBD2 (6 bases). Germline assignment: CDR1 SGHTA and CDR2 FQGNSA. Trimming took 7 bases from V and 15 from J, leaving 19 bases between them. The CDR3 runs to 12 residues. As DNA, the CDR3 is TGTGCCAGCACCTGGGGGGAGGCAATAATGTTCTTC. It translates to CASTWGEAIMFF.

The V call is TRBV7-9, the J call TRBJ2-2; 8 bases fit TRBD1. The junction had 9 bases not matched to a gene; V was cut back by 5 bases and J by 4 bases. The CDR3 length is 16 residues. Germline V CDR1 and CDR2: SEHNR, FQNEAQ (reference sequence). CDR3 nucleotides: TGTGCCAGCAGCCCACCGGGACAGGCGACCACCGGGGAGCTGTTTTTT. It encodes CASSPPGQATTGELFF.

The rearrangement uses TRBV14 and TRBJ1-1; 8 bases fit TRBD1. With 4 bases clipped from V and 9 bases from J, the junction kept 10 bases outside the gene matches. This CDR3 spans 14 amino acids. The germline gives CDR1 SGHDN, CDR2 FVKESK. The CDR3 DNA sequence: TGTGCCAGCAGCCGGGAAGACAGGGGCTACCAAGCTTTCTTT. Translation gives CASSREDRGYQAFF. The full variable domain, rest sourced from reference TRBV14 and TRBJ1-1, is EAGVTQFPSHSVIEKGQTVTLRCDPISGHDNLYWYRRVMGKEIKFLLHFVKESKQDESGMPNNRFLAERTGGTYSTLKVQPAELEDSGVYFCASSREDRGYQAFFGQGTRLTVV.

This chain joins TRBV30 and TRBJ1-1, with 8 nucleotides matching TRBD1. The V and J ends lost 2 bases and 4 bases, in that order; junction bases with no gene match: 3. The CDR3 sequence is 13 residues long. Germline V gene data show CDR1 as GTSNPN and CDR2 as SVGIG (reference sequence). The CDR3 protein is CAWSFTGGTEAFF. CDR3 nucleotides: TGTGCCTGGAGTTTCACAGGGGGCACTGAAGCTTTCTTT.

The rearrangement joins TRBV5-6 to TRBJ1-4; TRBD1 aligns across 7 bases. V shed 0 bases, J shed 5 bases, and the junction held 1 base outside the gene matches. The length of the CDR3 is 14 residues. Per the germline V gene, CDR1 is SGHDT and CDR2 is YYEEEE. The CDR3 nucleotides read TGTGCCAGCAGCTTGGCCAGGGGGAATGAAAAACTGTTTTTT. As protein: CASSLARGNEKLFF.

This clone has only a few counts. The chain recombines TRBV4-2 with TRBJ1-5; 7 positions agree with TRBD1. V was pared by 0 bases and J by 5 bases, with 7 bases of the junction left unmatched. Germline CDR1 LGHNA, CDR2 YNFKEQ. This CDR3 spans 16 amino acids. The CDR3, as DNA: TGTGCCAGCAGCCAAGATTGGAATCAGGGGGATCAGCCCCAGCATTTT. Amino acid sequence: CASSQDWNQGDQPQHF.

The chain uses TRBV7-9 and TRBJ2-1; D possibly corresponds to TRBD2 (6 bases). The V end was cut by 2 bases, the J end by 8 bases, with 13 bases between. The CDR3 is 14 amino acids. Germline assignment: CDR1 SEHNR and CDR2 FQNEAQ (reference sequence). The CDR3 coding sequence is TGTGCCAGCAGCTTACCTCGGGAGATTGATGAGCAGTTCTTC. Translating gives CASSLPREIDEQFF.

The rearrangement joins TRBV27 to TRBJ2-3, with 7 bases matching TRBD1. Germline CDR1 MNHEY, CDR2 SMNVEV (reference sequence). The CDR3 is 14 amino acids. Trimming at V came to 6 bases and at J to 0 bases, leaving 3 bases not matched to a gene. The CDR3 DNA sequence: TGTGCCAGCAGAGACAGGGCTAGCACAGATACGCAGTATTTT. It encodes CASRDRASTDTQYF.